This T cell receptor beta chain came from a study of shared clonotypes between healthy human individuals. Study-level background: Researchers assigned three CD4 naive, three CD4 memory, two CD8 naive and one CD8 memory plate to each donor. Findings of the study overall: Generally, estimated richness proved larger in naive subsets than it did in memory subsets. Genetic and exposure-history diversity was limited by the few donors.

The repertoire was sequenced with immunoSEQ multiplex PCR; TCRdb's copy has only in-frame clones and lacks some. The table shows about 1.5 million clones, with 95% to 99% occurring only once. For this clone: Its antigen is unknown.

Study donors comprised healthy, HIV-negative adults devoid of recent acute infection or vaccination. Trimming removed 3 bases from V and 3 bases from J, with 6 bases in between. The CDR3 has 12 residues. Germline V gene lookup returns CDR1 ENHRY and CDR2 SYGVKD. Material for sequencing was naive CD4+ T cells sorted from blood. Subset noted: CD45RA+ positively selected. The chain recombines TRBV10-3 with TRBJ2-7, with D uncertain. The clonotype comes from a young man in good health. The CDR3 bases are TGTGCCATCAGTGATGGGGTCTACGAGCAGTACTTC. Its protein product is CAISDGVYEQYF.